This T cell receptor beta chain derives from a study of siplizumab effects on memory and regulatory T cells. Findings and caveats of the study: Tregs proliferating in siplizumab cultures lacked confirmation of their suppressive function. A naive or memory phenotype could not be assigned to roughly 80-97% of the proliferating CD4+ or CD8+ clones.

With 2 bases removed from V and 4 bases from J, the gap between germline ends came to 21 bases. The CDR3 is made up of 17 amino acids. CDR1 is MNHNS and CDR2 is SASEGT in the germline V gene. Sequencing used immunoSEQ multiplex PCR; TCRdb keeps in-frame clones, though not all of them. Here the sample spans under 150,000 clones, less than 95% being singletons. Remarks on this clone: What it recognizes is unknown.

The receptor's source is a human donor in good health. The specimen sequenced was non-Treg CD4+ T cells sorted from blood. The rearrangement uses TRBV6-1 and TRBJ2-7, with TRBD1 as a possible D gene (6 bases). DNA of the CDR3: TGTGCCAGCAGTGAATGGATTGGCACAGGGATAATGTACGAGCAGTACTTC. It encodes CASSEWIGTGIMYEQYF.